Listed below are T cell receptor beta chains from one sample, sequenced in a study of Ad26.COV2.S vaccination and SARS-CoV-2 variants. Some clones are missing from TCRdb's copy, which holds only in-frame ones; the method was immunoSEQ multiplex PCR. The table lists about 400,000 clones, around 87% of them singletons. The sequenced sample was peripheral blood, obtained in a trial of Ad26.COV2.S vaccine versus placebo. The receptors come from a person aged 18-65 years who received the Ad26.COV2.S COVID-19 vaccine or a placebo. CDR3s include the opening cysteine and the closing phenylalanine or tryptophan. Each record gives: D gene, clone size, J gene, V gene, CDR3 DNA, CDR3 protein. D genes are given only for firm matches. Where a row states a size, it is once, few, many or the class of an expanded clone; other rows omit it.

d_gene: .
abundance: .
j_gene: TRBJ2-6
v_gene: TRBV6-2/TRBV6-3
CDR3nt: TGTGCCAGCAGCCGGTTTTTTGGATCTGGGGCCAACGTCCTGACTTTC
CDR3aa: CASSRFFGSGANVLTF

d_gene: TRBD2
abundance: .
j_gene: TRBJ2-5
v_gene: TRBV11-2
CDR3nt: TGTGCCAGCGGCGCGACTAGCGGGGGGCAAGAGACCCAGTACTTC
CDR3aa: CASGATSGGQETQYF

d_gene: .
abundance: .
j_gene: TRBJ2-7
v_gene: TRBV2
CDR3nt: TGTGCCAGCAGTTCTGTGGGATTCTACGAGCAGTACTTC
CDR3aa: CASSSVGFYEQYF

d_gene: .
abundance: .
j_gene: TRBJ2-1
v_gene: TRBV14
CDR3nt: TGTGCCAGCAGCCCGTTAGGCGGGGAGTACAATGAGCAGTTCTTC
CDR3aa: CASSPLGGEYNEQFF

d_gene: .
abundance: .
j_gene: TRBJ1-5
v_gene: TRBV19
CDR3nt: TGTGCCAGTAGTATAGATGGGACCGCCCAACATTTT
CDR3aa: CASSIDGTAQHF

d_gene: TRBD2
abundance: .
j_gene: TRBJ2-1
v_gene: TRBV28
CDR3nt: TGTGCCAGCAGGCGACTAGCGGGGGACTACAATGAGCAGTTCTTC
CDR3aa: CASRRLAGDYNEQFF

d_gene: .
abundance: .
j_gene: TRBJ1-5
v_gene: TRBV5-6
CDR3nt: TGTGCCAGCAGCTTGGCGCCCAGGTTGCAGCCCCAGCATTTT
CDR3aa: CASSLAPRLQPQHF

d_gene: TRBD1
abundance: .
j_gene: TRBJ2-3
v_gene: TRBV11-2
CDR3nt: TGTGCCAGCAGCTTCCAAGGGGGCTCAGATACGCAGTATTTT
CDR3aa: CASSFQGGSDTQYF

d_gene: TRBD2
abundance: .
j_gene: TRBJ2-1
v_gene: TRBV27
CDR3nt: TGTGCCAGCAGTTTTGGAGCGGGGGGCTATTACAATGAGCAGTTCTTC
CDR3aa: CASSFGAGGYYNEQFF

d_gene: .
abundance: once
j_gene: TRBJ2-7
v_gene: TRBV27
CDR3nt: TGTGCCAGCGATCCCCCAGGAACCTACGAGCAGTACTTC
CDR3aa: CASDPPGTYEQYF

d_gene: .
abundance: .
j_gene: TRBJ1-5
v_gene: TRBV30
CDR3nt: TGTGCCTGGAGCGCGGGTTTAAATCACTATAGCAATCAGCCCCAGCATTTT
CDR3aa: CAWSAGLNHYSNQPQHF

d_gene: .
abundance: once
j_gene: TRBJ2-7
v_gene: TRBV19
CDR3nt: TGTGCCAGTAGTATAGATGGACGGGGATCCTACGAGCAGTACTTC
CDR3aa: CASSIDGRGSYEQYF

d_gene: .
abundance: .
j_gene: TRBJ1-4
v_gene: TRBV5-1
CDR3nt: TGCGCCAGCAGCTTGTGGAGCGGCAGGGAAGATGAAAAACTGTTTTTT
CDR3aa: CASSLWSGREDEKLFF